This TCR beta chain originates from a study of CD8 T cells in ankylosing spondylitis. Trimming took off 5 bases at V and 4 bases at J, with 14 bases between the two ends. Germline CDR1 reads SGHTA; CDR2 reads FQGNSA. The CDR3 consists of 14 residues. A note on this clonotype: The antigen remains unidentified.

Each TCR beta library was made by quantitative 5'-RACE that incorporated molecular barcodes. From the 5' RACE reads, TCRdb called clonotypes with MiXCR, one entry per CDR3 protein. The sample carries around 770,000 distinct CDR3 sequences, 19% recorded once. Findings and limits, study-wide: One TCR beta motif, made up of roughly eight highly homologous variants, appeared characteristic of ankylosing spondylitis blood. Researchers reportedly found disease-linked clones significantly enriched in matched ankylosing spondylitis synovial fluid.

The receptor comes from a male donor with ankylosing spondylitis. Sequencing input: blood, either unsorted or a sorted T cell fraction (not recorded which). The chain uses TRBV7-2 and TRBJ1-2, with D hard to call. The CDR3 DNA follows: TGTGCCAGCAGCCTCGACGCCGGGTCCTATGGCTACACCTTC. It encodes CASSLDAGSYGYTF. Together with reference TRBV7-2 and TRBJ1-2, the CDR3 gives the full variable domain: GAGVSQSPSNKVTEKGKDVELRCDPISGHTALYWYRQSLGQGLEFLIYFQGNSAPDKSGLPSDRFSAERTGGSVSTLTIQRTQQEDSAVYLCASSLDAGSYGYTFGSGTRLTVV.